This passage covers 16 T cell receptor beta chains from one sample sequenced in a study of T cell repertoires in cytomegalovirus infection. TCRdb analysed the reads with MiXCR anew, one entry per CDR3 protein. Among fewer than 300,000 distinct CDR3 sequences listed, 25% were seen once. Specimen: PBMCs. The receptors derive from a human donor in good health (CMV status not recorded). Some clones in this sample may be carry-over from other donors' samples.

J is TRBJ2-7 and V is TRBV3-1; D remains unclear. The CDR3 runs to 13 residues. V shed 2 bases and J shed 6 bases, with 11 bases lying between them. CDR1 and CDR2 (germline): LGHDT, YNNKEL (reference sequence). CDR3 DNA: TGTGCCAGCAGCCAAATTAGTGGCTCCGAGCAGTACTTC. It translates to CASSQISGSEQYF.

This clonotype was seen repeatedly, ten times or more. This chain joins TRBV12-3 or TRBV12-4 and TRBJ2-3; D gene unclear. The germline V and J ends were trimmed by 6 bases and 6 bases, with 16 bases remaining between them. The CDR3 is 14 residues long. The CDR3 reads CASSLSASSDTQYF. The CDR3 DNA sequence: TGTGCCAGCAGCCTTAGTGCGTCGTCGGATACGCAGTATTTT.

This clonotype was seen a few times. CDR3 amino acids: CSVGHSPGNEQYF. DNA of the CDR3: TGCAGCGTTGGCCATTCGCCGGGGAACGAGCAGTACTTC. The chain recombines TRBV29-1 with TRBJ2-7; TRBD2 might be the D (5 bases). Per germline, CDR1 SQVTM and CDR2 ANQGSEA. There are 13 residues in the CDR3. Trimming left V 4 bases short and J 5 bases short, with 15 bases between.

The rearrangement links TRBV29-1 to TRBJ2-7; TRBD1 matches 9 bases. This CDR3 has 14 residues. In germline, CDR1 is SQVTM, CDR2 ANQGSEA. The V gene end was trimmed by 6 bases and the J gene end by 7 bases; junction bases not matched to a gene: 13. The CDR3 DNA sequence: TGCAGCGTGGCGGACAGGGGCAAGGGGTGGGAGCAGTACTTC. Translating it yields CSVADRGKGWEQYF.

CDR3 in DNA: TGTGCCAGCAGTCATCCCGGCGTGGGCACTGAAGCTTTCTTT. It yields the protein CASSHPGVGTEAFF. V and J are TRBV12-3 or TRBV12-4 and TRBJ1-1; no firm D call. V was shortened by 5 bases and J by 4 bases, with 14 bases between the two germline ends. The CDR3 is made up of 14 amino acids.

This clonotype was counted once. The chain recombines TRBV14 with TRBJ1-3; no clear D. V was trimmed by 1 base and J by 1 base, leaving 11 bases between them. The CDR3 runs 16 residues. Germline lookup yields CDR1 SGHDN and CDR2 FVKESK. As DNA, the CDR3 is TGTGCCAGCAGCCAAGTAATCTGGGATTCTGGAAACACCATATATTTT. Translated, it gives CASSQVIWDSGNTIYF.

On this clonotype itself: This CDR3 fails to terminate in the conserved phenylalanine or tryptophan, so it likely reflects a read error. The chain uses TRBV28 and TRBJ1-1; no definite D call. The V and J ends lost 1 base and 6 bases respectively, with 9 bases between them. The germline gives CDR1 MDHEN, CDR2 SYDVKM. There are 13 residues in the CDR3. The CDR3 DNA is TGTGCCAGCAGTTTATTGTACGGGGCTGAAGCTTTCCTT. Amino acid sequence: CASSLLYGAEAFL.

In its sample, this clonotype was seen a few times. The J gene is TRBJ2-3, the V gene TRBV15; D gene unclear. The V end lost 1 base, the J end lost 6 bases, and 11 bases lay between the germline ends. Looked up from germline, CDR1 is LNHNV and CDR2 is YYDKDF (reference sequence). This CDR3 is 14 amino acids long. CDR3 bases: TGTGCCACCAGCAGAGTGGGTCTAGGGGATACGCAGTATTTT. Encoded protein: CATSRVGLGDTQYF.

The gene calls are TRBV20-1 and TRBJ2-5; 8 positions match TRBD2. Germline lookup yields CDR1 DFQATT and CDR2 SNEGSKA (reference sequence). The V segment lost 3 bases and the J segment 5 bases; nucleotides outside the gene matches: 8. The CDR3 spans 14 residues. DNA for the CDR3: TGCAGTGCTAGGGACGGGAGGGTAGGGGAGACCCAGTACTTC. Translated: CSARDGRVGETQYF.

This clonotype was counted many times. The chain joins TRBV12-3 or TRBV12-4 to TRBJ2-1; D gene ambiguous. Deletions cut 2 bases from V and 7 bases from J, with 18 bases between. The CDR3 length is 16 residues. The CDR3 DNA follows: TGTGCCAGCAGTTTATTCCTAAATATTCCACAGAATGAGCAGTTCTTC. This translates into CASSLFLNIPQNEQFF.

The chain has TRBV3-1 and TRBJ2-7, with no clear D. Germline-derived CDR1 and CDR2 are LGHDT and YNNKEL (reference sequence). Trimming shortened V by 4 bases and J by 0 bases, and 7 bases separated the two germline ends. CDR3 length equals 13 residues. The CDR3 coding sequence is TGTGCCAGCAGCCGGCAGACCTCCTACGAGCAGTACTTC. This sequence encodes CASSRQTSYEQYF.

This clonotype was seen ten or more times. The J gene is TRBJ2-1, the V gene TRBV7-6, with D possibly TRBD2 on 5 matching bases. CDR3 length equals 15 residues. Trimming pared 1 base from V and 4 bases from J, leaving 11 bases between. CDR1 is SGHVS, CDR2 FNYEAQ, per germline. CDR3 sequence: CASSLGLPGYNEQFF. The CDR3 coding sequence is TGTGCCAGCAGCTTAGGACTCCCGGGGTACAATGAGCAGTTCTTC.

This clonotype has a count of ten or more. The chain links TRBV7-6 to TRBJ2-7; no firm D call. Deletions cut 1 base from V and 7 bases from J, with 8 bases between. Germline-derived CDR1 and CDR2 are SGHVS and FNYEAQ. The CDR3 totals 12 residues. In DNA, the CDR3 is TGTGCCAGCAGCTTAGTGGCGAAAGAGCAGTACTTC. Protein product: CASSLVAKEQYF.

Ten or more counts support this clonotype. The chain combines TRBV7-2 with TRBJ2-1; 8 positions agree with TRBD1. With V trimmed by 2 bases and J by 8 bases, 5 bases remained unmatched. There are 14 residues in the CDR3. Germline V gives CDR1 SGHTA, CDR2 FQGNSA. CDR3 region: CASSLLRGRDEQFF. The CDR3 region has the DNA TGTGCCAGCAGCTTACTCAGGGGGCGAGATGAGCAGTTCTTC.

This clonotype turned up a few times. The chain combines TRBV6-1 with TRBJ1-2; TRBD1 is a possible D gene (5 bases). This CDR3 is 15 amino acids long. Germline CDR1 reads MNHNS; CDR2 reads SASEGT. Trimming shortened V by 7 bases and J by 3 bases, and 18 bases separated the two germline ends. CDR3 residues: CASTTTLTVYYGYTF. The CDR3 DNA sequence: TGTGCCAGCACTACAACATTGACAGTCTACTATGGCTACACCTTC.

The chain carries TRBV7-9 and TRBJ1-1; tentatively, D is TRBD1 (6 bases). The germline V gene encodes CDR1 SEHNR and CDR2 FQNEAQ (reference sequence). The CDR3 runs 16 residues. Trimming pared 4 bases from V and 4 bases from J, leaving 19 bases between. CDR3 region: CASSSLGGAPPTEAFF. DNA of the CDR3: TGTGCCAGCAGCTCGCTAGGGGGGGCGCCTCCCACTGAAGCTTTCTTT.